This T cell receptor (beta chain) derives from a study of blood T cell repertoires in COVID-19. Across the study: Sources were T cells, B-cell-depleted T cells, or PBMCs; the material itself was cDNA or gDNA.

Only in-frame clones appear in the TCRdb table, and some are missing; sequencing was by immunoSEQ multiplex PCR. The repertoire consists of 250,000 or so clones, with around three quarters occurring once and the leading ten covering more than 2.5%. This CDR3 comprises 17 residues. CDR1 is SQVTM, CDR2 ANQGSEA, per germline. With 2 bases clipped from V and 4 bases from J, the junction kept 11 bases outside the gene matches. The specimen was peripheral blood. V usage is TRBV29-1 and J usage is TRBJ2-1; TRBD2 matches at 10 bases. The TCR sequence derives from an elderly woman with acute or convalescent COVID-19. The CDR3 nucleotides read TGCAGCGTTGAACCCCACACTAGCGGGACGGGTTACAATGAGCAGTTCTTC. Its protein product is CSVEPHTSGTGYNEQFF.